The present T cell receptor beta chain was sequenced within a study of control samples from healthy donors and cancer patients. Method: immunoSEQ multiplex PCR; TCRdb's copy keeps in-frame clones and lacks some. The profile shows approximately 150,000 clones, 90% to 95% of them singletons. The CDR3 spans 15 residues. Germline CDR1 and CDR2: LNHDA and SQIVND (reference sequence). Trimming stripped 7 bases from V and 2 bases from J, with 17 bases between. The source is a woman under 30 in good health. The V gene is TRBV19, the J gene TRBJ1-2; D possibly corresponds to TRBD1 (6 bases). The specimen sequenced was blood. DNA for the CDR3: TGTGCCAGTATAGGATCGGGGGCCGAAAACTATGGCTACACCTTC. It specifies CASIGSGAENYGYTF.